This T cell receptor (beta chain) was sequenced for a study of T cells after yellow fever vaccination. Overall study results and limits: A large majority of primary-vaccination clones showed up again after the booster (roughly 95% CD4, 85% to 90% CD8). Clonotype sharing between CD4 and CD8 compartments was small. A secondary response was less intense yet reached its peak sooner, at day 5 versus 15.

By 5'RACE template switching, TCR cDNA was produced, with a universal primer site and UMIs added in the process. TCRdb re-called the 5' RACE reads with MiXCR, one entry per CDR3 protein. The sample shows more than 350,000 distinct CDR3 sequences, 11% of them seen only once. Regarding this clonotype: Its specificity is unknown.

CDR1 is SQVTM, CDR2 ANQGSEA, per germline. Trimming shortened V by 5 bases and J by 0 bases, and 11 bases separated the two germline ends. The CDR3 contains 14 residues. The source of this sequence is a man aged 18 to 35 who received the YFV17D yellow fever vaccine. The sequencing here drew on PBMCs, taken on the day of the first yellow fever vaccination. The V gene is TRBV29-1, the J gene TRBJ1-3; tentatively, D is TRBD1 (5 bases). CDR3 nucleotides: TGCAGCGTTATTACAGGTCACTCTGGAAACACCATATATTTT. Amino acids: CSVITGHSGNTIYF.